Presented here are 6 T cell receptor beta chains from one specimen sequenced in a study of OX40 agonist ivuxolimab in advanced cancers. Only in-frame clones appear in the TCRdb table, and some are missing; sequencing was by immunoSEQ multiplex PCR. This table holds about 68,000 clones, over 75% found once. Sequenced material: CD4+ or CD8+ T cells sorted from blood, taken in a trial of the OX40 agonist ivuxolimab. All receptors come from an adult with an advanced solid tumor such as melanoma, head and neck, liver or kidney cancer.

V gene TRBV7-9 combines with J gene TRBJ1-6; D call uncertain. The germline V gene encodes CDR1 SEHNR and CDR2 FQNEAQ (reference sequence). With 6 bases removed from V and 0 bases from J, the gap between germline ends came to 6 bases. This CDR3 is built from 14 residues. The CDR3 DNA is TGTGCCAGCAGTGTAAGCTCCTATAATTCACCCCTCCACTTT. This codes for CASSVSSYNSPLHF.

The genes are TRBV6-5 and TRBJ1-2; possible D gene TRBD1, 6 bases. Germline V gene sequence: CDR1 MNHEY, CDR2 SVGAGI. This CDR3 has 14 residues. V lost 0 bases and J 3 bases, leaving 8 bases between the germline ends. In DNA, the CDR3 is TGTGCCAGCAGTTACTCGACAGGAGACTATGGCTACACCTTC. It is translated as CASSYSTGDYGYTF.

This clone was seen only once. The rearrangement links TRBV6-5 to TRBJ1-1; D call uncertain. The CDR3 length is 15 residues. V lost 0 bases and J lost 0, with 8 bases in between. Germline loops: CDR1 MNHEY, CDR2 SVGAGI. DNA of the CDR3: TGTGCCAGCAGTTACTCGAAAGGGATGAACACTGAAGCTTTCTTT. It encodes CASSYSKGMNTEAFF.

This sequence joins TRBV7-9 and TRBJ2-4, with D possibly matching TRBD1 (6 bases). The CDR3 loop spans 13 amino acids. Between the trimmed V and J ends, which lost 6 bases and 3 bases, there was a span of 9 bases. Per germline, CDR1 SEHNR and CDR2 FQNEAQ (reference sequence). The CDR3, as DNA: TGTGCCAGCAGGGGGGACAACAAAAACATTCAGTACTTC. It translates to CASRGDNKNIQYF.

This chain uses TRBV4-3 with TRBJ2-1, with 8 bases lining up with TRBD1. The CDR3 covers 12 residues. CDR1 is LGHNA, CDR2 YSLEER, per germline. After removal of 6 bases from V and 5 bases from J, the junction contained 0 bases not matched to a gene. The CDR3 bases are TGCGCCAGCAGGGACAGGGACAATGAGCAGTTCTTC. It codes for CASRDRDNEQFF.

This clone has just a few counts. The germline gene is not matched at one end of the junction; a read error may be the cause. Here the CDR3 DNA reads TGTGCCAGCACCTTAAGGGACGGTTCCTACGAGCAGTACTTC. It specifies CASTLRDGSYEQYF. The chain links TRBV11-2 to TRBJ2-7; D is tentatively TRBD1 or TRBD2 (5 bases each). The germline CDR1 and CDR2 sequences are SGHAT and FQNNGV. This CDR3 has 14 amino acids.